The clone carrying this TCR beta chain was seen many times. Its antigen is not identified. The CDR3 is 16 amino acids. The germline CDR1 and CDR2 sequences are MNHEY and SVGAGI. The V end lost 6 bases, the J end lost 4 bases, and 19 bases lay between the germline ends. Each CDR3 protein gets one entry after TCRdb re-called the reads with MiXCR. The data hold around 900,000 distinct CDR3 sequences, with under 40% observed a single time. The data were taken from a study of T cell repertoires in cytomegalovirus infection. Notes on the study in general: CMV-specific HLA-C-restricted TCR beta clonotypes dominated the ex vivo response.

The specimen comprised cultured CD8+ T cells from PBMCs, sampled from culture after CMV antigen stimulation. V usage is TRBV6-5 and J usage is TRBJ2-1, with a possible D match to TRBD1 (8 bases). The clonotype was recovered from a human donor in good health (CMV status not recorded). Some clones in this sample may be carry-over from other donors' samples. This CDR3 reads CASSEQTGEGYNEQFF. The CDR3 region has the DNA TGTGCCAGCAGCGAACAGACAGGGGAGGGGTACAATGAGCAGTTCTTC.